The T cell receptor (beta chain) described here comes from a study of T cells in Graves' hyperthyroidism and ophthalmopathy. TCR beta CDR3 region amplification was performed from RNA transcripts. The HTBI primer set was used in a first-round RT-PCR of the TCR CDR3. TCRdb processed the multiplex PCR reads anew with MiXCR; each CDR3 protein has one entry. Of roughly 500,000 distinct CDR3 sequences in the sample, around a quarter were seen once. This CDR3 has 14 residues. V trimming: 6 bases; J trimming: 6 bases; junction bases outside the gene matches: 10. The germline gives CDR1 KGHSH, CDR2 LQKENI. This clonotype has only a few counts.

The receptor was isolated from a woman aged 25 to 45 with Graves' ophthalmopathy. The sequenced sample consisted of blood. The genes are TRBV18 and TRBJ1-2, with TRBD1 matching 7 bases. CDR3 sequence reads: CASSLSTGFDGYTF. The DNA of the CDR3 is TGTGCCAGCTCCTTATCGACAGGGTTCGATGGCTACACCTTC.